The 11 T cell receptor beta chains in this list originate from one sample, sequenced in a study of beta chain features in type 1 diabetes. The investigators reverse transcribed all of the isolated RNA, so they sequenced expressed TCRB transcripts. Assay: immunoSEQ multiplex PCR; the TCRdb copy retains only in-frame clones and omits some. The data contain 400,000 to 500,000 clones, about 14% of them singletons. The sample consisted of naive CD4+ T cells from blood. The origin of the receptors is a man aged 25-45 years in good health.

The J gene is TRBJ2-4, the V gene TRBV7-9; no clear D. V dropped 4 bases and J dropped 6 bases, with 10 bases sitting between them. The CDR3 covers 13 residues. Germline CDR1 SEHNR, CDR2 FQNEAQ (reference sequence). CDR3 sequence reads: CASSSVNVNIQYF. The CDR3 DNA sequence: TGTGCCAGCAGCTCAGTCAACGTAAACATTCAGTACTTC.

This clone has only a few counts. The genes are TRBV29-1 and TRBJ1-2; 12 bases fit TRBD1. Germline CDR1 SQVTM, CDR2 ANQGSEA. V dropped 3 bases and J dropped 0; count of bases not matched to a gene: 5. CDR3 length equals 16 residues. Here the CDR3 DNA reads TGCAGCGTTGAGGGACAGGGGGCGTCGGCTAACTATGGCTACACCTTC. Its protein product is CSVEGQGASANYGYTF.

There are a few counts of this clone. This sequence joins TRBV7-9 and TRBJ2-1; D not resolved. The CDR3 extends over 17 amino acids. Trimming took off 1 base at V and 10 bases at J, with 23 bases between the two ends. Germline loops: CDR1 SEHNR, CDR2 FQNEAQ (reference sequence). CDR3 protein: CASSLENRGLVGGEQFF. The CDR3 DNA is TGTGCCAGCAGCTTAGAGAATCGTGGCCTAGTAGGTGGGGAGCAGTTCTTC.

This CDR3 reads CASSVLGSNTEAFF. CDR3 bases: TGCGCCAGCAGCGTCCTGGGATCGAACACTGAAGCTTTCTTT. The chain joins TRBV5-1 to TRBJ1-1, with D unresolved. CDR3 length: 14 amino acids. Looked up from germline, CDR1 is SGHRS and CDR2 is YFSETQ. The V gene lost 4 bases and the J gene lost 1 base, with 11 bases spanning the gap.

This clone was observed a handful of times. The chain has TRBV29-1 and TRBJ1-2; no clear D. The V and J ends lost 1 base and 2 bases respectively, with 20 bases between them. The CDR3 is 17 residues long. Germline CDR1 is SQVTM and CDR2 is ANQGSEA. The CDR3 DNA is TGCAGCGTTGAAGGGCTGGCTATTGTGAAGGGAAACTATGGCTACACCTTC. Encoded protein: CSVEGLAIVKGNYGYTF.

There are a few counts of this clone. The chain links TRBV10-3 to TRBJ2-1, with no clear D. This CDR3 spans 14 amino acids. Trimming took off 4 bases at V and 5 bases at J, with 12 bases between the two ends. Germline loops: CDR1 ENHRY, CDR2 SYGVKD. CDR3 nucleotides: TGTGCCATCAGTGGGACCGGATTTCACAATGAGCAGTTCTTC. It specifies CAISGTGFHNEQFF.

This clone was seen only a few times. J is TRBJ1-2 and V is TRBV25-1, with a tentative D call TRBD1 (5 bases). The V end lost 3 bases, the J end lost 3 bases, and 11 bases lay between the germline ends. The V gene's germline CDR1 is MGHDK and CDR2 SYGVNS. The CDR3 consists of 14 residues. The CDR3 reads CASSDAGTDYGYTF. The CDR3 DNA sequence: TGTGCCAGCAGTGACGCCGGGACGGACTATGGCTACACCTTC.

This clone was seen repeatedly, ten times or more. The V call is TRBV4-3, the J call TRBJ2-3; no reliable D call. The CDR3 contains 14 residues. V lost 6 bases and J 1 base, leaving 11 bases between the germline ends. CDR1 is LGHNA, CDR2 YSLEER, per germline. The CDR3 reads CASSRRRGTDTQYF. Written as DNA, the CDR3 is TGCGCCAGCAGTCGGAGAAGGGGCACAGATACGCAGTATTTT.

The V call is TRBV7-2, the J call TRBJ2-5; 7 bases match TRBD2. CDR3 length: 15 amino acids. The junction had 8 bases not matched to a gene; V was cut back by 3 bases and J by 4 bases. The V gene's germline CDR1 is SGHTA and CDR2 FQGNSA. DNA of the CDR3: TGTGCCAGCAGCTTGGGTCGACTAGCCTCAGAGACCCAGTACTTC. It translates to CASSLGRLASETQYF.

This clone was observed many times. The chain is built from TRBV5-6 and TRBJ2-1; no clear D gene. Looked up from germline, CDR1 is SGHDT and CDR2 is YYEEEE. The V and J ends lost 0 bases and 4 bases respectively, with 11 bases between them. The CDR3 length is 15 residues. The CDR3 DNA reads TGTGCCAGCAGCTTGGACGCAGGAGCATACAATGAGCAGTTCTTC. It yields the protein CASSLDAGAYNEQFF.

This clone is a singleton in its sample. CDR3 DNA sequence: TGTGCCAGTAGGTTGGGGAGTTCCTACGAGCAGTACTTC. This gives the protein CASRLGSSYEQYF. The chain is built from TRBV19 and TRBJ2-7, with TRBD2 as a possible D gene (5 bases). Germline V gives CDR1 LNHDA, CDR2 SQIVND (reference sequence). Trimming removed 6 bases at V and 1 base at J, with 10 bases between. This CDR3 has 13 residues. Full variable domain (missing parts from reference TRBV19 and TRBJ2-7): DGGITQSPKYLFRKEGQNVTLSCEQNLNHDAMYWYRQDPGQGLRLIYYSQIVNDFQKGDIAEGYSVSREKKESFPLTVTSAQKNPTAFYLCASRLGSSYEQYFGPGTRLTVT.